A single T cell receptor beta chain is shown here with its context. As processed by the authors: Reference gene primer amplification in the assay estimated nucleated cell counts. Repertoires were generated with immunoSEQ multiplex PCR, while TCRdb's copy carries only in-frame clones and drops some. V and J calls and clone size are copied from that table; D and trimming were computed from the DNA. The table records 110,000 or so clones, approximately 90% of them present only once. The record originates from a study of blood T cell repertoires in COVID-19. Looking at the study overall: Sample material is recorded as cDNA or gDNA derived from T cells, B-cell-depleted T cells, or PBMCs.

CDR1 GTSNPN and CDR2 SVGIG come from the germline V gene (reference sequence). Deletions cut 5 bases from V and 8 bases from J, with 16 bases between. The CDR3 sequence is 14 residues long. This TCR came from a woman between 50 and 59 years old with acute or convalescent COVID-19. Source material: peripheral blood. This chain uses TRBV30 with TRBJ1-6, with D perhaps matching TRBD1 (5 bases). CDR3 sequence (DNA): TGTGCCTGGGGGGCCAGAAAGGGAGATTCACCCCTCCACTTT. It codes for CAWGARKGDSPLHF.